The following is a TCR beta chain sequence with its context. Its target is unknown. The data were taken from a study of PD-1 blockade in classical Hodgkin lymphoma. For the study at large: Nivolumab 3 mg/kg was given intravenously every 2 weeks.

This CDR3 comprises 15 residues. V was clipped by 4 bases and J by 2 bases, with 14 bases between them. CDR1 and CDR2 from the germline V gene are LNHDA and SQIVND (reference sequence). Study-wide points: Relapsed/refractory patients reportedly had the lowest baseline TCR diversity, below newly diagnosed patients, who were below healthy donors.

Using immunoSEQ multiplex PCR, the repertoire was profiled, and TCRdb retains in-frame clones only, with some absent. Of 25,000 to 35,000 clones in the sample, around 70% were seen once. Every patient was affected by relapse after autologous stem cell transplantation, while exposure to brentuximab vedotin was not uniform. J is TRBJ1-2 and V is TRBV19; tentative D call: TRBD1 (5 bases). This specimen consisted of peripheral blood mononuclear cells (PBMCs), obtained before the second cycle of nivolumab. This clonotype was obtained from a human donor with classical Hodgkin lymphoma. The chain's CDR3 is CASSTLGTTNYGYTF. CDR3 sequence (DNA): TGTGCCAGTAGTACCCTAGGGACGACAAACTATGGCTACACCTTC.